What follows are 29 T cell receptor beta chains derived from one specimen sequenced in a study of T-cell memory formation after mild COVID-19. TCRdb fed the 5' RACE reads into MiXCR, producing one record per CDR3 protein. The data show 150,000 to 200,000 distinct CDR3 sequences, roughly 10% seen once. Sample: PBMCs or a T cell subset sorted from them (not recorded which). The receptors were gathered from a man aged 18-30 years who had mild COVID-19 (a few samples of this study predate the infection). Cell type and time point are not known.

The rearrangement links TRBV7-2 to TRBJ2-1; 9 bases align to TRBD2. With V trimmed by 7 bases and J by 8 bases, 9 bases remained unmatched. CDR1 and CDR2 from the germline V gene are SGHTA and FQGNSA. CDR3 length: 14 residues. For the CDR3, the DNA is TGTGCCAGCAATGGAGGCGGGGGGGCATATGAGCAGTTCTTC. Translation gives CASNGGGGAYEQFF.

This clonotype was seen only a few times. The genes are TRBV12-3 or TRBV12-4 and TRBJ1-3; 7 bases agree with TRBD1. The CDR3 runs to 15 residues. The trim removed 6 bases at V and 4 bases at J, leaving 9 bases unmatched. CDR3 coding DNA: TGTGCCAGCAGCCCGGGAGGGACAGTGGGAAACACCATATATTTT. Encoded protein: CASSPGGTVGNTIYF.

This clonotype was recorded a few times. V is TRBV11-2 and J is TRBJ2-3, with 9 bases lining up with TRBD1. Germline values: CDR1 SGHAT, CDR2 FQNNGV. V lost 4 bases and J lost 6; bases outside the gene matches: 5. The CDR3 extends over 14 amino acids. The CDR3 sequence is CASSSDRGGDTQYF. The CDR3 DNA is TGTGCCAGCAGCTCCGACAGGGGGGGGGATACGCAGTATTTT.

This clonotype has a count of ten or more. V is TRBV6-5 and J is TRBJ2-1, with TRBD2 matching over 10 bases. V dropped 5 bases and J dropped 4; count of bases not matched to a gene: 8. CDR1 is MNHEY, CDR2 SVGAGI, per germline. This CDR3 spans 16 amino acids. CDR3 loop: CASSPSLAGAYNEQFF. CDR3 in DNA: TGTGCCAGCAGTCCCAGTCTAGCGGGGGCTTACAATGAGCAGTTCTTC.

This sequence joins TRBV6-5 and TRBJ2-1; 8 bases align to TRBD2. Trimming took 8 bases from V and 7 from J; bases not matched to a gene: 7. This CDR3 is built from 13 residues. Germline CDR1 is MNHEY and CDR2 is SVGAGI. In DNA, the CDR3 is TGTGCCAGCGGACGGGGGGGCTTTAATGAGCAGTTCTTC. Protein sequence: CASGRGGFNEQFF.

This rearrangement joins TRBV7-9 to TRBJ1-4, with D tentatively TRBD1 (5 bases). Germline lookup yields CDR1 SEHNR and CDR2 FQNEAQ (reference sequence). This CDR3 region has 15 residues. V dropped 5 bases and J dropped 3 bases, with 13 bases sitting between them. The CDR3 loop reads CASSQFSRANEKLFF. CDR3 in DNA: TGTGCCAGCAGCCAATTTTCCAGGGCTAATGAAAAACTGTTTTTT.

The V and J genes are TRBV12-3 or TRBV12-4 and TRBJ2-5; tentatively, D is TRBD2 (6 bases). This CDR3 comprises 14 residues. Trimming left V 3 bases short and J 3 bases short, with 11 bases between. CDR3 DNA: TGTGCCAGCAGTTTTTCTATAGCGGAAGAGACCCAGTACTTC. As protein: CASSFSIAEETQYF.

The sample holds a few counts of this clonotype. The rearrangement joins TRBV27 to TRBJ2-3; D possibly matches TRBD1 or TRBD2 (5 bases each). V was cut by 5 bases and J by 6 bases, with 15 bases left in between. Germline lookup yields CDR1 MNHEY and CDR2 SMNVEV (reference sequence). This CDR3 is built from 14 residues. CDR3 in amino acids: CASSPREGRDTQYF. The CDR3 DNA reads as TGTGCCAGCAGTCCAAGAGAGGGGCGGGATACGCAGTATTTT.

This clonotype was detected many times. V is TRBV4-3 and J is TRBJ2-1, with no clear D. V dropped 0 bases and J dropped 7 bases, with 16 bases sitting between them. The CDR3 spans 16 residues. CDR1 is LGHNA and CDR2 is YSLEER in the germline V gene. CDR3 in DNA: TGCGCCAGCAGCCAAGATCTAAGGCAGTACGGGAATGAGCAGTTCTTC. The encoded protein is CASSQDLRQYGNEQFF.

This clonotype has only a few counts. This chain uses TRBV6-5 with TRBJ1-6, with TRBD1 matching over 8 bases. After removal of 6 bases from V and 4 bases from J, the junction contained 5 bases not matched to a gene. The length of the CDR3 is 15 residues. From germline, CDR1 is MNHEY and CDR2 SVGAGI. CDR3 in amino acids: CASRGQGGYNSPLHF. The CDR3 DNA reads as TGTGCCAGCAGAGGACAGGGCGGTTATAATTCACCCCTCCACTTT.

There are a few counts of this clonotype. The chain recombines TRBV5-1 with TRBJ2-7, with TRBD1 matching 9 bases. There are 14 residues in the CDR3. The germline CDR1 and CDR2 sequences are SGHRS and YFSETQ. The junction had 8 bases not matched to a gene; V was cut back by 4 bases and J by 6 bases. CDR3 sequence (DNA): TGCGCCAGCAGCCCTGGACAGGGGCTCGTCGAGCAGTACGTC. It yields the protein CASSPGQGLVEQYV.

This clonotype was observed a handful of times. The V and J genes are TRBV11-2 and TRBJ1-1, with 9 bases matching TRBD1. J was trimmed by 0 bases and V by 5 bases; bases with no gene match: 10. The germline gives CDR1 SGHAT, CDR2 FQNNGV. CDR3 length: 17 residues. The CDR3 DNA follows: TGTGCCAGCAGCCAAGACAGGGGGTTCGTGATGAACACTGAAGCTTTCTTT. It encodes CASSQDRGFVMNTEAFF. Supplemented by reference TRBV11-2 and TRBJ1-1, the full variable domain reads EAGVAQSPRYKIIEKRQSVAFWCNPISGHATLYWYQQILGQGPKLLIQFQNNGVVDDSQLPKDRFSAERLKGVDSTLKIQPAKLEDSAVYLCASSQDRGFVMNTEAFFGQGTRLTVV.

The sample holds a few counts of this clonotype. The J gene is TRBJ1-2, the V gene TRBV5-1, with 8 nucleotides matching TRBD1. The V segment lost 0 bases and the J segment 6 bases; nucleotides outside the gene matches: 7. Germline V gene lookup returns CDR1 SGHRS and CDR2 YFSETQ. CDR3 length equals 15 residues. CDR3 in amino acids: CASSLATGENDGYTF. The DNA of the CDR3 is TGCGCCAGCAGCTTGGCGACAGGGGAGAATGATGGCTACACCTTC.

This CDR3 is CASSGQLNQPQHF. CDR3 nucleotide sequence: TGTGCCAGCAGTGGACAGCTCAATCAGCCCCAGCATTTT. V is TRBV12-3 or TRBV12-4 and J is TRBJ1-5, with D possibly matching TRBD1 (6 bases). The CDR3 has 13 amino acids. V gave up 5 bases and J gave up 3 bases, with 8 bases separating them.

This rearrangement joins TRBV5-1 to TRBJ2-7, with 7 bases aligning to TRBD1. Germline CDR1 reads SGHRS; CDR2 reads YFSETQ. The V and J ends lost 3 bases and 4 bases, in that order; junction bases with no gene match: 10. This CDR3 has 15 amino acids. CDR3: CASSSTPGQKYEQYF. Written as DNA, the CDR3 is TGCGCCAGCAGCTCCACACCGGGACAGAAGTACGAGCAGTACTTC.

This clonotype was observed a few times. The rearrangement uses TRBV3-1 and TRBJ1-6, with TRBD1 identical over 8 bases. Germline V CDR1 and CDR2: LGHDT, YNNKEL (reference sequence). The V segment lost 1 base and the J segment 8 bases; nucleotides outside the gene matches: 4. The CDR3 runs to 15 residues. The CDR3: CASSQGTGSYSPLHF. CDR3 bases: TGTGCCAGCAGCCAAGGGACAGGGAGCTATTCACCCCTCCACTTT.

This clonotype is termed medium-sized. Here the CDR3 DNA reads TGTGCCAGCAGCTTAACGGCGGTTGGCGATTCACCCCTCCACTTT. It specifies CASSLTAVGDSPLHF. The chain joins TRBV7-2 to TRBJ1-6; unclear D gene. V lost 2 bases and J 8 bases, leaving 13 bases between the germline ends. The germline gives CDR1 SGHTA, CDR2 FQGNSA. The CDR3 totals 15 residues.

In its sample, this clonotype was seen many times. The V call is TRBV7-7, the J call TRBJ2-3; maybe TRBD2 (5 bases). The ends were cut back, 0 bases at V and 6 bases at J, with 10 bases in the middle. The CDR3 spans 14 residues. Germline V gene sequence: CDR1 SSHAT, CDR2 FNYEAQ (reference sequence). The CDR3 DNA follows: TGTGCCAGCAGCTTAGCCGGGGTCGGGGATACGCAGTATTTT. It codes for CASSLAGVGDTQYF.

The V gene is TRBV4-3, the J gene TRBJ1-4; D is uncertain. The CDR3 is 13 residues long. With 0 bases removed from V and 6 bases from J, the gap between germline ends came to 5 bases. Per germline, CDR1 LGHNA and CDR2 YSLEER. CDR3: CASSQESDEKLFF. The CDR3 DNA reads as TGCGCCAGCAGCCAAGAGAGCGATGAAAAACTGTTTTTT.

The rearrangement links TRBV7-2 to TRBJ1-2; D is possibly TRBD1 (5 bases). There are 14 residues in the CDR3. CDR1 is SGHTA and CDR2 is FQGNSA in the germline V gene. V dropped 5 bases and J dropped 2 bases, with 12 bases sitting between them. The CDR3: CASSTRAENYGYTF. In DNA form, the CDR3 reads TGTGCCAGCAGCACCAGGGCGGAGAACTATGGCTACACCTTC. Variable domain in full (rest from reference TRBV7-2 and TRBJ1-2): GAGVSQSPSNKVTEKGKDVELRCDPISGHTALYWYRQSLGQGLEFLIYFQGNSAPDKSGLPSDRFSAERTGGSVSTLTIQRTQQEDSAVYLCASSTRAENYGYTFGSGTRLTVV.

This clonotype was observed a few times. The rearrangement joins TRBV3-1 to TRBJ2-3; TRBD2 aligns across 7 bases. The V segment lost 4 bases and the J segment 4 bases; nucleotides outside the gene matches: 2. Germline V gene lookup returns CDR1 LGHDT and CDR2 YNNKEL (reference sequence). The CDR3 is 13 amino acids. Here the CDR3 reads CASSRSGADTQYF. The CDR3 bases are TGTGCCAGCAGCCGAAGCGGGGCAGATACGCAGTATTTT.

This clonotype was detected a few times. The V and J genes are TRBV5-1 and TRBJ1-4; TRBD1 matches at 7 bases. Germline-derived CDR1 and CDR2 are SGHRS and YFSETQ. Trimming removed 3 bases from V and 6 bases from J; junction bases left unmatched: 5. The CDR3 covers 14 residues. The DNA for the CDR3 is TGCGCCAGCAGCTCGACAGGGAACGATGAAAAACTGTTTTTT. Amino acids: CASSSTGNDEKLFF.

This clonotype occurred many times. The chain employs TRBV20-1 and TRBJ2-4, with 9 nucleotides matching TRBD1. This CDR3 has 14 residues. J lost 8 bases, V lost 5 bases, and 10 bases had no gene match. The germline V gene has CDR1 DFQATT and CDR2 SNEGSKA (reference sequence). The CDR3 protein is CSAGPGTGSDIQYF. The DNA of the CDR3 is TGCAGTGCTGGCCCCGGGACAGGGTCGGACATTCAGTACTTC.

The V call is TRBV6-2 or TRBV6-3, the J call TRBJ2-5; D possibly corresponds to TRBD2 (5 bases). The CDR3 extends over 12 amino acids. Germline-derived CDR1 and CDR2 are MNHEY and SVGEGT. V lost 10 bases and J 5 bases, leaving 14 bases between the germline ends. CDR3 sequence: CATAPGEETQYF. The DNA of the CDR3 is TGTGCCACAGCACCCGGGGAGGAGACCCAGTACTTC.

This clonotype occurred a few times. This chain links TRBV6-1 with TRBJ1-2; 8 nucleotides align to TRBD1. Germline V gene data show CDR1 as MNHNS and CDR2 as SASEGT. With V trimmed by 6 bases and J by 4 bases, 10 bases remained unmatched. The CDR3 is 15 residues long. The CDR3 region is CASSEYGQGSYGYTF. In DNA form, the CDR3 reads TGTGCCAGCAGCGAGTACGGACAGGGTTCCTATGGCTACACCTTC.

This clonotype was counted only a few times. This chain links TRBV9 with TRBJ1-5, with D possibly TRBD1 on 5 matching bases. The germline V gene has CDR1 SGDLS and CDR2 YYNGEE. The CDR3 is 13 residues long. V dropped 0 bases and J dropped 6 bases, with 7 bases sitting between them. In DNA, the CDR3 is TGTGCCAGCAGCGTAGGGGGGGTTCAGCCCCAGCATTTT. Protein sequence: CASSVGGVQPQHF.

V gene TRBV7-9 combines with J gene TRBJ1-4; D is undetermined. CDR1 and CDR2 from the germline V gene are SEHNR and FQNEAQ (reference sequence). The CDR3 extends over 12 amino acids. V lost 1 base and J 10 bases, leaving 7 bases between the germline ends. The CDR3 spells CASSLVEGKLFF. CDR3 coding DNA: TGTGCCAGCAGCTTAGTGGAGGGAAAACTGTTTTTT. The full variable domain, in which reference TRBV7-9 and TRBJ1-4 provide the parts outside the CDR3, is DTGVSQNPRHKITKRGQNVTFRCDPISEHNRLYWYRQTLGQGPEFLTYFQNEAQLEKSRLLSDRFSAERPKGSFSTLEIQRTEQGDSAMYLCASSLVEGKLFFGSGTQLSVL.

This clonotype was seen only a few times. This chain uses TRBV4-3 with TRBJ2-3, with D uncertain. The CDR3 runs to 16 residues. V dropped 1 base and J dropped 0 bases, with 11 bases sitting between them. The germline V gene encodes CDR1 LGHNA and CDR2 YSLEER. The CDR3 sequence: CASSQALNPSTDTQYF. In DNA form, the CDR3 reads TGCGCCAGCAGCCAAGCCCTCAACCCTAGCACAGATACGCAGTATTTT.

J is TRBJ1-3 and V is TRBV30; D is ambiguous. CDR3 size: 13 residues. Germline V gene sequence: CDR1 GTSNPN, CDR2 SVGIG (reference sequence). Between the trimmed V and J ends, which lost 4 bases and 1 base, there was a span of 8 bases. The CDR3 nucleotides are TGTGCCTGGAACCGGGTATCTGGAAACACCATATATTTT. It translates to CAWNRVSGNTIYF.